These 4 T cell receptor beta chains came from one sample sequenced in a study of identical twins. TCRdb used MiXCR to reprocess the 5' RACE reads, holding one entry per CDR3 protein. The sample has approximately 630,000 distinct CDR3 sequences; just over 7% are singletons. This same sample was also taken into another study, of yellow fever vaccine responses in identical twins.

The specimen was PBMCs. The receptors here all came from a woman under 30 in good health.

This clonotype has a count of ten or more. Here the CDR3 DNA reads TGTGCCAGCAGCCTCGTCGGGGTAGAGGGTGAGCTGTTTTTT. Protein sequence: CASSLVGVEGELFF. The chain joins TRBV4-2 to TRBJ2-2; possibly TRBD2 for D (5 bases). Trimming removed 4 bases at V and 11 bases at J, with 17 bases between. Germline V gene sequence: CDR1 LGHNA, CDR2 YNFKEQ. This CDR3 has 14 residues.

This clonotype was counted a few times. This chain links TRBV12-3 or TRBV12-4 with TRBJ2-7, with 10 bases aligning to TRBD2. The CDR3 has 15 residues. Losses at the gene ends were 6 bases for V and 3 bases for J; bases not matched to a gene: 8. The CDR3 DNA is TGTGCCAGCAGCCACACTAGCGGGACTTTCTACGAGCAGTACTTC. Encoded protein: CASSHTSGTFYEQYF.

This chain uses TRBV4-1 with TRBJ1-1, with 7 nucleotides matching TRBD1. The V segment lost 1 base and the J segment 1 base; nucleotides outside the gene matches: 3. In germline, CDR1 is MGHRA, CDR2 YSYEKL. The CDR3 has 15 residues. The CDR3, as DNA: TGCGCCAGCAGCCAAGTGGACAGGAGGAACACTGAAGCTTTCTTT. Encoded protein: CASSQVDRRNTEAFF.

Only a few counts were recorded for this clonotype. V gene TRBV5-6 combines with J gene TRBJ2-2; no reliable D call. This CDR3 contains 16 residues. With 0 bases removed from V and 1 base from J, the gap between germline ends came to 10 bases. In germline, CDR1 is SGHDT, CDR2 YYEEEE. CDR3 sequence (DNA): TGTGCCAGCAGCTTGGCCCGAAGATTGAACACCGGGGAGCTGTTTTTT. It codes for CASSLARRLNTGELFF.